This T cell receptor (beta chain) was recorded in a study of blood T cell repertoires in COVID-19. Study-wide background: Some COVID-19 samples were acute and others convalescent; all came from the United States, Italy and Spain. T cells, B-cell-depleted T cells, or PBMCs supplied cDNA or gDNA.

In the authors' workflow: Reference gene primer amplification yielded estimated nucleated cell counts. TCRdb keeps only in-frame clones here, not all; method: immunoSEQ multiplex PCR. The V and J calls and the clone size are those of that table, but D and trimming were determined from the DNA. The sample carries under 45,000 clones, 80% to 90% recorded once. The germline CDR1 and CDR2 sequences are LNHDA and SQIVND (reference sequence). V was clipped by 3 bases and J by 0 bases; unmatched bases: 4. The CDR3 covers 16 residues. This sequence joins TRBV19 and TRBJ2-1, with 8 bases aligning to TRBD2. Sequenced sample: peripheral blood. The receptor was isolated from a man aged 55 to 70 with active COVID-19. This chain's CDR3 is CASSITSGSSYNEQFF. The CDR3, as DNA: TGTGCCAGTAGTATTACTAGCGGAAGCTCCTACAATGAGCAGTTCTTC.